A selection of T cell receptor beta chains follows, all from one sample in a study of beta chain features in type 1 diabetes. Generated by immunoSEQ multiplex PCR, the TCRdb table keeps only in-frame clones and is missing some. The table lists a few hundred thousand clones, around 15% of them singletons. Sample: naive CD4+ T cells from blood. These receptors all stem from a woman aged 18-29 years in good health. Both conserved end residues are part of each CDR3. Each record gives: D gene, V gene, clone size, J gene, CDR3 DNA, CDR3 protein. A D gene is named only where the DNA matches it firmly. Clone size is given for some rows only: seen once, a few or many times, or a class if the clone is expanded.

.	TRBV6-1	few	TRBJ1-5	TGTGCCAGCAACGGACAGTTTATGAGCAATCAGCCCCAGCATTTT	CASNGQFMSNQPQHF
.	TRBV28	few	TRBJ2-1	TGTGCCAGCAGTCCCGGGATCTCCTACAATGAGCAGTTCTTC	CASSPGISYNEQFF
TRBD2	TRBV15	once	TRBJ2-3	TGTGCCACCAGGTCCGGGACTAGCGGGAGAATAAATACGCAGTATTTT	CATRSGTSGRINTQYF
TRBD1	TRBV2	few	TRBJ1-5	TGTGCCAGCAGTGGGACAGGGAACAATCAGCCCCAGCATTTT	CASSGTGNNQPQHF
TRBD2	TRBV9	.	TRBJ2-1	TGTGCCAGCCAGCGGGAGGGACCGGGGAATGAGCAGTTCTTC	CASQREGPGNEQFF
.	TRBV7-2	few	TRBJ2-7	TGTGCCAGCAGCTTAGTCGGGCAGGGCTACGAGCAGTACTTC	CASSLVGQGYEQYF
TRBD2	TRBV5-1	.	TRBJ2-1	TGCGCCAGTGGACTAGCGGGAGGCAATGAGCAGTTCTTC	CASGLAGGNEQFF
.	TRBV12-5	.	TRBJ2-3	TGTGCTAGTGCCGATAGCCCCCGAACGCAGTATTTT	CASADSPRTQYF
.	TRBV27	.	TRBJ2-6	TGTGCCAGCAGGGACCAGGGCTCTGGGGCCAACGTCCTGACTTTC	CASRDQGSGANVLTF
.	TRBV4-3	few	TRBJ1-2	TGCGCCAGCAGCCAAGATTTCATCGGCTACACCTTC	CASSQDFIGYTF
TRBD1	TRBV11-2	.	TRBJ2-3	TGTGCCAGCAGCTCCGACAGGGGTGAAACGCAGTATTTT	CASSSDRGETQYF
TRBD2	TRBV29-1	few	TRBJ2-3	TGCAGCGTAGGTCGACGCGGGGGGAGCACAGATACGCAGTATTTT	CSVGRRGGSTDTQYF
TRBD2	TRBV7-9	.	TRBJ2-1	TGTGCCAGCACCCTAACTAGCGGGAGTATCAATGAGCAGTTCTTC	CASTLTSGSINEQFF
.	TRBV29-1	.	TRBJ2-1	TGCAGCGTTGGAGGCGCAAACTACAATGAGCAGTTCTTC	CSVGGANYNEQFF
.	TRBV5-6	.	TRBJ2-1	TGTGCCAGCAGTGAACAGGACCAAGAATTCAATGAGCAGTTCTTC	CASSEQDQEFNEQFF
.	TRBV7-2	few	TRBJ2-3	TGTGCCAGCAGCTCAGTTCTCACAGATACGCAGTATTTT	CASSSVLTDTQYF
TRBD1	TRBV15	few	TRBJ2-4	TGTGCCACCAGCAGAGGACAGGGATTGGGAAACATTCAGTACTTC	CATSRGQGLGNIQYF
.	TRBV4-1	.	TRBJ2-1	TGCGCCAGCAGCCAACCCCAGGGTTCGAGTGATGAGCAGTTCTTC	CASSQPQGSSDEQFF
TRBD2	TRBV5-1	few	TRBJ2-1	TGCGCCAGCAGGCTAGCGGGAGGGTCCTACAATGAGCAGTTCTTC	CASRLAGGSYNEQFF
TRBD1	TRBV30	few	TRBJ2-7	TGTGCCTGGGAAACAGGGGGCTCCTACGAGCAGTACTTC	CAWETGGSYEQYF
TRBD2	TRBV4-2	few	TRBJ2-2	TGTGCCAGCAGCCAAGATGGGACTAGCGGGAGGCACACCGGGGAGCTGTTTTTT	CASSQDGTSGRHTGELFF
.	TRBV6-6	few	TRBJ2-7	TGTGCCAGCAGTTACTCGACGCAGGCTACCCACGAGCAGTACTTC	CASSYSTQATHEQYF
.	TRBV9	.	TRBJ1-1	TGTGCCAGCAGCGTAGGAGCGACAGGAGCGAACACTGAAGCTTTCTTT	CASSVGATGANTEAFF
TRBD1	TRBV9	few	TRBJ2-2	TGTGCCAGCAGCGAGGGGGACAGGGACACCGGGGAGCTGTTTTTT	CASSEGDRDTGELFF
.	TRBV28	.	TRBJ2-2	TGTGCCAGCAGTTTCAGGAGGACCGGGGAGCTGTTTTTT	CASSFRRTGELFF
.	TRBV28	few	TRBJ2-1	TGTGCCAGCAGTTCACAGATCAACAATGAGCAGTTCTTC	CASSSQINNEQFF
TRBD2	TRBV27	.	TRBJ2-7	TGTGCCAGCAGTTTGACTACACTAGCGGGCTCCTACGAGCAGTACTTC	CASSLTTLAGSYEQYF
.	TRBV7-6	few	TRBJ1-3	TGTGCCAGCAGCTTAGACAGGGGAAACACCATATATTTT	CASSLDRGNTIYF
TRBD1	TRBV28	few	TRBJ2-5	TGTGCCAGCAGTCGAGGGGGCAGGGTAGGGGAGACCCAGTACTTC	CASSRGGRVGETQYF
TRBD1	TRBV7-8	.	TRBJ1-5	TGTGCCAGCAGCTTCCTGACAGGGAATCAGCCCCAGCATTTT	CASSFLTGNQPQHF
TRBD1	TRBV5-6	.	TRBJ1-5	TGTGCCAGCAGCGTAGGTGACAGGGTCGTAGCCCTTGGCAATCAGCCCCAGCATTTT	CASSVGDRVVALGNQPQHF
.	TRBV29-1	.	TRBJ1-2	TGCAGCGCTGGGGAAAACAGGGAAGGCAACTATGGCTACACCTTC	CSAGENREGNYGYTF
.	TRBV6-5	.	TRBJ2-7	TGTGCCACGAGACAGGATTACGAGCAGTACTTC	CATRQDYEQYF
.	TRBV2	.	TRBJ1-1	TGTGCCAGCAGTGCAGAGCGTACAGGGCGAGGGGCTGAAGCTTTCTTT	CASSAERTGRGAEAFF
TRBD2	TRBV7-2	.	TRBJ2-7	TGTGCCAGCAGCCGAATGGAGGGAGGGCCCCACGAGCAGTACTTC	CASSRMEGGPHEQYF
TRBD1	TRBV27	.	TRBJ2-5	TGTGCCAGCAAAATACAGGGGGCGGTTATCCAAGAGACCCAGTACTTC	CASKIQGAVIQETQYF
TRBD2	TRBV25-1	few	TRBJ2-7	TGTGCCAGCAGTGACATCCAGACTAGCGGGAGCTACGAGCAGTACTTC	CASSDIQTSGSYEQYF
.	TRBV30	few	TRBJ2-7	TGTGCCTGGAGTGTAATCAGGTTCGATCATTACGAGCAGTACTTC	CAWSVIRFDHYEQYF
.	TRBV10-3	.	TRBJ1-5	TGTGCCATCAGCACCACAGGGAATAGCAATCAGCCCCAGCATTTT	CAISTTGNSNQPQHF
.	TRBV19	few	TRBJ2-5	TGTGCCAGTAGTCCACCTAACCACCAAGAGACCCAGTACTTC	CASSPPNHQETQYF
TRBD1	TRBV2	.	TRBJ2-3	TGTGCCAGCAAGGGGGCCACAGATACGCAGTATTTT	CASKGATDTQYF
.	TRBV7-9	few	TRBJ2-7	TGTGCCAGCAGCTCCGGGACTTTAGGGGACGAGCAGTACTTC	CASSSGTLGDEQYF
.	TRBV30	few	TRBJ2-5	TGTGCCTGGAGTGCTGGAGGGATACAAGAGACCCAGTACTTC	CAWSAGGIQETQYF
TRBD2	TRBV19	few	TRBJ2-7	TGTGCCAGTAGTGGGGGACTAGCGGTTGCCTACGAGCAGTACTTC	CASSGGLAVAYEQYF
TRBD1	TRBV11-2	.	TRBJ2-7	TGTGCCAGCAGCCAAGGGACAGCCTCCCTTTACGAGCAGTACTTC	CASSQGTASLYEQYF
.	TRBV28	few	TRBJ1-1	TGTGCCAGCAGTTCCTCCCCGCCCGGTACTGAAGCTTTCTTT	CASSSSPPGTEAFF
TRBD2	TRBV28	few	TRBJ2-6	TGTGCCAGCGCGGGGGGGTCCGGGGCCAACGTCCTGACTTTC	CASAGGSGANVLTF
TRBD1	TRBV29-1	.	TRBJ2-1	TGCTGCGGTGGGACAGGTCTTCCCGCTGAGCAGTTCTTC	CCGGTGLPAEQFF
.	TRBV7-9	.	TRBJ1-4	TGTGCCAGCAGCTTCGCGGAAAAACTGTTTTTT	CASSFAEKLFF
.	TRBV18	few	TRBJ2-3	TGTGCCAGCTCACCAGGTTTTCGGACAGATACGCAGTATTTT	CASSPGFRTDTQYF
TRBD1	TRBV28	few	TRBJ2-2	TGTGCCAGCAGTCCCGGGACAGGCTACACCGGGGAGCTGTTTTTT	CASSPGTGYTGELFF
.	TRBV27	few	TRBJ1-4	TGTGCCAGCAGTTTATTAGGACCCCAGCGGGGGCCCGAAAAACTGTTTTTT	CASSLLGPQRGPEKLFF
.	TRBV5-1	few	TRBJ2-3	TGCGCCAGCAGGGGAGGCCCCACTAGCACAGATACGCAGTATTTT	CASRGGPTSTDTQYF
.	TRBV5-5	.	TRBJ2-2	TGTGCCAGCAGGTATACAATGGCCGCCACCGGGGAGCTGTTTTTT	CASRYTMAATGELFF